This entry concerns a single T cell receptor (beta chain). As yet, its antigen is unknown. The CDR3 length is 14 residues. Trimming cost V 8 bases and J 5 bases; bases outside gene matches: 8. CDR1 and CDR2 (germline): MGHDK, SYGVNS. This sample is drawn from a study of T cell responses to AZD1222 COVID-19 vaccine. Study-wide results and limits: Distributed over spike, vaccine-associated CD4 TCRs predominated at 160-218 and 743-854. The donors showed a predominance of white British ancestry and of females, with possible underestimation of clonal diversity. Spike-specific TCRs gained breadth and depth after people received two AZD1222 doses.

Clones were read by immunoSEQ multiplex PCR, and TCRdb kept only the in-frame ones, dropping some. This table has 100,000 to 120,000 clones, 85% to 90% appearing once. Sequences were derived from peripheral blood, sampled 28 days after the second AZD1222 dose. The V and J genes are TRBV25-1 and TRBJ1-4; 7 nucleotides agree with TRBD1. This TCR was recovered from an adult who received the AZD1222 COVID-19 vaccine. The DNA for the CDR3 is TGTGCCAGCGGATTACAGGGGATAAATGAAAAACTGTTTTTT. Its protein product is CASGLQGINEKLFF.